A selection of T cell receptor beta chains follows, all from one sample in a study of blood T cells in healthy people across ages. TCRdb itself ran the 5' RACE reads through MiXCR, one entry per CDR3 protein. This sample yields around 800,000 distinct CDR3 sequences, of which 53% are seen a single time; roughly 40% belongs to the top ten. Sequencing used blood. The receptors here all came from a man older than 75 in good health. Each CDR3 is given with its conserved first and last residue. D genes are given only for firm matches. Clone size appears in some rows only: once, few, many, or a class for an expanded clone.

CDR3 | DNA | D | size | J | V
CSARADSGNGYTF | TGCAGTGCTAGAGCCGATTCGGGGAATGGCTACACCTTC | . | . | TRBJ1-2 | TRBV20-1
CASSDPGLGSRYAYF | TGTGCCAGCAGTGACCCGGGACTAGGGTCCCGATACGCGTATTTT | TRBD2 | few | TRBJ2-3 | TRBV12-3/TRBV12-4
CASRPGLAVENGQFF | TGTGCCAGCAGGCCTGGACTAGCGGTCGAGAATGGGCAGTTCTTC | TRBD2 | . | TRBJ2-1 | TRBV4-2
CASSYGTDQPQHF | TGTGCCAGCAGCTATGGGACAGACCAGCCCCAGCATTTT | TRBD1 | . | TRBJ1-5 | TRBV7-9
CSVARSGKETQYF | TGCAGCGTCGCGCGATCGGGTAAAGAGACCCAGTACTTC | . | . | TRBJ2-5 | TRBV29-1
CATSDPGLAGVVTDTQYF | TGTGCCACCAGTGATCCGGGACTAGCGGGAGTCGTGACAGATACGCAGTATTTT | TRBD2 | many | TRBJ2-3 | TRBV24-1
CASSRKGGPYEQYF | TGTGCCAGCAGTAGGAAGGGAGGGCCCTACGAGCAGTACTTC | TRBD2 | . | TRBJ2-7 | TRBV6-5
CASSFSQGRPYEQYF | TGTGCCAGCAGCTTCTCGCAGGGGCGGCCCTACGAGCAGTACTTC | . | . | TRBJ2-7 | TRBV7-9
CASSSPRGEAEAFF | TGTGCCAGCAGTTCCCCCAGGGGGGAGGCTGAAGCTTTCTTT | TRBD1 | . | TRBJ1-1 | TRBV27
CASRIGKNTEAFF | TGTGCCAGCAGAATTGGGAAGAACACTGAAGCTTTCTTT | . | . | TRBJ1-1 | TRBV7-8
CASSLGDFLLTGELFF | TGTGCCAGCAGTTTAGGGGACTTCCTCCTCACCGGGGAGCTGTTTTTT | . | few | TRBJ2-2 | TRBV28
CASSRLPLLGLEEETQYF | TGTGCCAGCAGCCGCCTGCCCCTTCTGGGGCTGGAGGAGGAGACCCAGTACTTC | . | . | TRBJ2-5 | TRBV3-1
CATSRAPRGYNEQYF | TGTGCCACCAGCAGAGCCCCCAGGGGGTACAATGAGCAGTACTTC | TRBD1 | . | TRBJ2-7 | TRBV15
CASSLIPGGVQYF | TGTGCCAGCAGCTTAATCCCAGGAGGGGTTCAGTACTTC | . | . | TRBJ2-4 | TRBV11-3
CASSGLRQYSNQPQHF | TGTGCCAGCAGTGGTCTAAGACAGTATAGCAATCAGCCCCAGCATTTT | . | . | TRBJ1-5 | TRBV28
CASSQISGRAYEQFF | TGTGCCAGCAGCCAGATTAGCGGGAGGGCCTACGAGCAGTTCTTC | TRBD2 | . | TRBJ2-1 | TRBV11-2
CASSFGTSGRSEQFF | TGCGCCAGCAGCTTCGGGACTAGCGGGAGGAGTGAGCAGTTCTTC | TRBD2 | . | TRBJ2-1 | TRBV5-1
CATSVAQGAQYF | TGTGCCACCAGTGTGGCGCAGGGCGCGCAGTACTTC | . | . | TRBJ2-5 | TRBV24-1
CASSSGGTDQETQYF | TGCGCCAGCAGTTCCGGGGGGACGGACCAAGAGACCCAGTACTTC | TRBD2 | . | TRBJ2-5 | TRBV5-1
CASSYSGGAINTEAFF | TGTGCCAGCAGTTACAGTGGAGGGGCGATAAACACTGAAGCTTTCTTT | . | . | TRBJ1-1 | TRBV6-5
CASSAGQGTDTQYF | TGTGCCAGCAGTGCAGGACAGGGCACAGATACGCAGTATTTT | TRBD1 | . | TRBJ2-3 | TRBV12-3/TRBV12-4
CPSSPRLVRQETQYF | TGTCCCAGCAGCCCCCGACTGGTCCGCCAAGAGACCCAGTACTTC | . | . | TRBJ2-5 | TRBV7-9
CASSQLGGRFTGELFF | TGTGCCAGCAGCCAACTTGGCGGGAGGTTCACCGGGGAGCTGTTTTTT | TRBD2 | . | TRBJ2-2 | TRBV3-1
CASHPVPGANVLTF | TGCGCCAGCCATCCCGTGCCTGGGGCCAACGTCCTGACTTTC | . | . | TRBJ2-6 | TRBV5-1
CSARVPDEGMNTEAFF | TGCAGTGCTAGAGTTCCTGACGAGGGTATGAACACTGAAGCTTTCTTT | . | . | TRBJ1-1 | TRBV20-1
CASSGPDGVQSYEQYF | TGTGCCAGCAGTGGCCCCGACGGGGTTCAATCCTACGAGCAGTACTTC | . | . | TRBJ2-7 | TRBV25-1
CASSLTTSGHNEQFF | TGTGCCAGCAGCTTAACGACTAGCGGCCACAATGAGCAGTTCTTC | TRBD2 | . | TRBJ2-1 | TRBV7-3
CSASGQGVANEQYF | TGCAGTGCTAGTGGACAGGGGGTTGCCAATGAGCAGTACTTC | TRBD1 | few | TRBJ2-5 | TRBV20-1
CSAIIAGGRQETQYF | TGCAGTGCTATCATAGCGGGAGGCCGCCAAGAGACCCAGTACTTC | TRBD2 | few | TRBJ2-5 | TRBV20-1
CASSVTVYGYTF | TGTGCCAGCAGTGTGACAGTTTATGGCTACACCTTC | . | . | TRBJ1-2 | TRBV2
CASSQDVAGNVKNIQYF | TGCGCCAGCAGCCAAGATGTGGCAGGGAATGTCAAAAACATTCAGTACTTC | . | . | TRBJ2-4 | TRBV4-1
CSAPVGGSLSGANVLTF | TGCAGTGCCCCCGTCGGGGGATCCCTCTCTGGGGCCAACGTCCTGACTTTC | . | few | TRBJ2-6 | TRBV20-1
CASSQTDRGSYGYTF | TGTGCCAGCAGCCAAACCGACAGGGGCTCCTATGGCTACACCTTC | TRBD1 | . | TRBJ1-2 | TRBV3-1
CASSLRAGGAYNEQFF | TGTGCCAGCAGTTTACGCGCGGGAGGTGCCTACAATGAGCAGTTCTTC | TRBD2 | . | TRBJ2-1 | TRBV27
CSATSGQVGFSPLHF | TGCAGTGCTACCTCGGGGCAGGTGGGGTTCTCACCCCTCCACTTT | . | many | TRBJ1-6 | TRBV20-1
CASSVGQGHEQFF | TGTGCCAGCAGCGTAGGACAGGGTCATGAGCAGTTCTTC | TRBD1 | . | TRBJ2-1 | TRBV9
CSASRLGGGYEQYF | TGCAGTGCTTCTCGCCTCGGGGGAGGGTACGAGCAGTACTTC | TRBD2 | . | TRBJ2-7 | TRBV20-1